These T cell receptor beta chains were read from a single sample in a study of cytomegalovirus exposure and HLA in healthy donors. Produced via immunoSEQ multiplex PCR; TCRdb's table is partial and in-frame only. Of 150,000 to 200,000 clones listed, approximately 84% are singletons. Specimen: PBMCs. The source is a man aged 18 to 30 in good health and CMV-seropositive. The CDR3 runs from the conserved cysteine through the conserved F or W. The order of the fields is V gene, CDR3 length, clone size, J gene, D gene, CDR3 protein, CDR3 DNA. A D gene is named only where the DNA matches it firmly. Only some rows state a clone size, as once, few, many or a class for expanded clones.

V gene: TRBV7-9
CDR3 length: 13
clone size: NA
J gene: TRBJ2-7
D gene: NA
CDR3 protein: CASSSMQVYEQYF
CDR3 DNA: TGTGCCAGCAGCTCAATGCAGGTCTACGAGCAGTACTTC

V gene: TRBV4-2
CDR3 length: 17
clone size: NA
J gene: TRBJ2-1
D gene: NA
CDR3 protein: CASSQDWGGLRADEQFF
CDR3 DNA: TGTGCCAGCAGCCAAGATTGGGGGGGCCTTCGGGCGGATGAGCAGTTCTTC

V gene: TRBV7-2
CDR3 length: 14
clone size: few
J gene: TRBJ1-1
D gene: NA
CDR3 protein: CASSLTRTANEAFF
CDR3 DNA: TGTGCCAGCAGCTTAACTCGGACAGCCAATGAAGCTTTCTTT

V gene: TRBV7-3
CDR3 length: 17
clone size: NA
J gene: TRBJ2-2
D gene: TRBD2
CDR3 protein: CASSLGRLAGVDGELFF
CDR3 DNA: TGTGCCAGCAGCTTAGGCAGACTAGCGGGAGTGGACGGGGAGCTGTTTTTT

V gene: TRBV11-3
CDR3 length: 16
clone size: NA
J gene: TRBJ2-3
D gene: TRBD2
CDR3 protein: CASSFGASGMVGTQYF
CDR3 DNA: TGTGCCAGCAGCTTTGGGGCGAGCGGGATGGTGGGTACGCAGTATTTT

V gene: TRBV11-3
CDR3 length: 16
clone size: NA
J gene: TRBJ2-1
D gene: TRBD1
CDR3 protein: CASSAVTGGYYNEQFF
CDR3 DNA: TGTGCCAGCAGCGCCGTGACAGGGGGCTACTACAATGAGCAGTTCTTC

V gene: TRBV18
CDR3 length: 12
clone size: NA
J gene: TRBJ1-1
D gene: NA
CDR3 protein: CASSPGSGEAFF
CDR3 DNA: TGTGCCAGCTCACCAGGGTCAGGTGAAGCTTTCTTT

V gene: TRBV7-2
CDR3 length: 18
clone size: NA
J gene: TRBJ2-1
D gene: TRBD2
CDR3 protein: CASSLGTSGRSSYNEQFF
CDR3 DNA: TGTGCCAGCAGCTTAGGGACTAGCGGTAGGTCCTCCTACAATGAGCAGTTCTTC

V gene: TRBV7-8
CDR3 length: 14
clone size: NA
J gene: TRBJ1-2
D gene: NA
CDR3 protein: CASSHILVEGGYTF
CDR3 DNA: TGTGCCAGCAGTCATATCCTAGTGGAGGGAGGCTACACCTTC

V gene: TRBV19
CDR3 length: 14
clone size: NA
J gene: TRBJ2-1
D gene: NA
CDR3 protein: CASSIFAGNNEQFF
CDR3 DNA: TGTGCCAGTAGTATATTCGCGGGAAACAATGAGCAGTTCTTC

V gene: TRBV29-1
CDR3 length: 16
clone size: NA
J gene: TRBJ2-3
D gene: NA
CDR3 protein: CSASPRGTASTDTQYF
CDR3 DNA: TGCAGCGCCTCCCCCCGGGGTACCGCTAGCACAGATACGCAGTATTTT